The 20 T cell receptor beta chains below were found in one sample sequenced in a study of neurological immune-mediated disorders. TCRdb called the 5' RACE reads again in MiXCR, with one record for every CDR3 protein. The table records about 55,000 distinct CDR3 sequences, 3% to 4.5% of them present only once. Material for sequencing was CD4+ T cells from blood. The receptors here all came from a woman in her thirties or forties with multiple sclerosis.

There are a few counts of this clonotype. The chain is built from TRBV20-1 and TRBJ1-2, with TRBD1 matching 8 bases. Germline CDR1 is DFQATT and CDR2 is SNEGSKA (reference sequence). V was pared by 7 bases and J by 5 bases, with 9 bases of the junction left unmatched. This CDR3 contains 13 residues. The CDR3 protein is CSVRPGGWYGYTF. The CDR3 coding sequence is TGCAGTGTTCGGCCAGGGGGCTGGTATGGCTACACCTTC.

This clonotype was found many times. The chain couples TRBV20-1 to TRBJ2-1, with 8 bases aligning to TRBD1. Trimming removed 5 bases from V and 8 bases from J; junction bases left unmatched: 11. Germline CDR1 DFQATT, CDR2 SNEGSKA (reference sequence). The CDR3 consists of 14 residues. The CDR3 is CSAVDRETIDEQFF. DNA for the CDR3: TGCAGTGCTGTGGACAGGGAAACGATCGATGAGCAGTTCTTC.

A few counts support this clonotype. The genes are TRBV11-2 and TRBJ2-7; D is possibly TRBD2 (5 bases). Germline V lookup: CDR1 SGHAT, CDR2 FQNNGV. The CDR3 extends over 12 amino acids. V lost 1 base and J lost 6, with 7 bases in between. The CDR3 spells CASSLGGIEQYF. The CDR3 DNA is TGTGCCAGCAGCTTAGGAGGGATCGAGCAGTACTTC.

This clonotype has a count of ten or more. As DNA, the CDR3 is TGTGCCAGCAGCCAAGATGGACGGGTTCCCTACGAGCAGTACTTC. Encoded protein: CASSQDGRVPYEQYF. The V gene is TRBV3-1, the J gene TRBJ2-7; D ambiguous. From germline, CDR1 is LGHDT and CDR2 YNNKEL (reference sequence). Trimming cost V 0 bases and J 2 bases, with 11 bases left between them. This CDR3 contains 15 residues.

This clonotype showed up many times. The chain employs TRBV7-2 and TRBJ1-2; 7 nucleotides match TRBD1. Germline V gene sequence: CDR1 SGHTA, CDR2 FQGNSA. The V segment lost 5 bases and the J segment 13 bases; nucleotides outside the gene matches: 13. The CDR3 contains 13 residues. This CDR3 is CASSPPTGPEGTF. The CDR3 bases are TGTGCCAGCAGCCCTCCGACAGGGCCGGAGGGCACCTTC.

This clonotype showed up many times. This chain uses TRBV20-1 with TRBJ1-1; D is unresolved. This CDR3 has 14 amino acids. Germline V gene data show CDR1 as DFQATT and CDR2 as SNEGSKA (reference sequence). V was cut by 1 base and J by 1 base, with 10 bases left in between. The CDR3 DNA reads as TGCAGTGCTAGAGTTGGGCCTGGGAACACTGAAGCTTTCTTT. As protein: CSARVGPGNTEAFF.

This clonotype occurred many times. This chain joins TRBV20-1 and TRBJ2-7; 10 bases are a match to TRBD2. Germline CDR1 DFQATT, CDR2 SNEGSKA (reference sequence). Trimming took 6 bases from V and 6 from J; bases not matched to a gene: 8. This CDR3 spans 13 amino acids. In DNA form, the CDR3 reads TGCAGTGCCGCTAGCGGGGGCTTCGTCGAGCAGTACTTC. This sequence encodes CSAASGGFVEQYF.

This clonotype was found many times. V gene TRBV6-1 combines with J gene TRBJ2-2; no definite D call. The germline V gene encodes CDR1 MNHNS and CDR2 SASEGT. The V and J ends lost 10 bases and 5 bases respectively, with 17 bases between them. This CDR3 region has 14 residues. In nucleotides, the CDR3 is TGTGCCACCTCCAAGGGCTTGGAGACCGGGGAGCTGTTTTTT. It yields the protein CATSKGLETGELFF.

This clonotype was counted ten times or more. The DNA for the CDR3 is TGTGCCAGCCGGGCAGACCAAGAGACCCAGTACTTC. The encoded protein is CASRADQETQYF. The chain carries TRBV12-3 or TRBV12-4 and TRBJ2-5; the D is unclear. With 8 bases removed from V and 0 bases from J, the gap between germline ends came to 7 bases. The CDR3 is 12 residues long.

This clonotype was recorded at least ten times. The chain joins TRBV2 to TRBJ1-1; D call uncertain. This CDR3 contains 13 residues. Germline V gene data show CDR1 as SNHLY and CDR2 as FYNNEI. The V end was cut by 8 bases, the J end by 3 bases, with 13 bases between. CDR3 amino acids: CASREFPYTEAFF. In DNA form, the CDR3 reads TGTGCCAGCCGAGAATTCCCATACACTGAAGCTTTCTTT. Using reference TRBV2 and TRBJ1-1 for the parts outside the CDR3, the full variable domain is EPEVTQTPSHQVTQMGQEVILRCVPISNHLYFYWYRQILGQKVEFLVSFYNNEISEKSEIFDDQFSVERPDGSNFTLKIRSTKLEDSAMYFCASREFPYTEAFFGQGTRLTVV.

This clonotype was seen ten or more times. The gene calls are TRBV6-5 and TRBJ1-1; D gene uncertain. V shed 6 bases and J shed 2 bases, with 7 bases lying between them. This CDR3 comprises 12 residues. Germline V gene sequence: CDR1 MNHEY, CDR2 SVGAGI. The DNA for the CDR3 is TGTGCCAGCAGGGACGGAAACACTGAAGCTTTCTTT. This encodes CASRDGNTEAFF.

This clonotype was detected ten times or more. The chain combines TRBV7-9 with TRBJ1-6; D is unresolved. The germline CDR1 and CDR2 sequences are SEHNR and FQNEAQ (reference sequence). The CDR3 extends over 11 amino acids. Trimming took 5 bases from V and 14 from J, leaving 10 bases between them. CDR3 loop: CASSPSGTLHF. CDR3 nucleotides: TGTGCCAGCAGCCCCTCTGGGACCCTCCACTTT.

This clonotype has at least ten counts. This chain links TRBV2 with TRBJ1-2, with unresolved D. The CDR3 is 14 residues long. The V gene lost 4 bases and the J gene lost 0 bases, with 9 bases spanning the gap. Germline V gives CDR1 SNHLY, CDR2 FYNNEI. CDR3 loop: CASSAQSANYGYTF. The CDR3 DNA reads TGTGCCAGCAGTGCCCAGTCAGCTAACTATGGCTACACCTTC.

The rearrangement joins TRBV20-1 to TRBJ1-1, with 7 bases identical to TRBD1. The germline V gene has CDR1 DFQATT and CDR2 SNEGSKA (reference sequence). The V and J ends lost 7 bases and 1 base, in that order; junction bases with no gene match: 3. This CDR3 region has 12 residues. The CDR3 DNA sequence: TGCAGTGTCGGACAGGCGAACACTGAAGCTTTCTTT. Amino acids: CSVGQANTEAFF.

This clonotype was found many times. The rearrangement links TRBV29-1 to TRBJ1-4; 7 positions agree with TRBD1. In germline, CDR1 is SQVTM, CDR2 ANQGSEA. J lost 8 bases, V lost 7 bases, and 7 bases had no gene match. This CDR3 contains 12 residues. Here the CDR3 DNA reads TGCAGCGCACGGACAGGTAGAGAAAAACTGTTTTTT. This translates into CSARTGREKLFF.

This clonotype was observed at least ten times. This sequence joins TRBV4-1 and TRBJ1-1; the match to TRBD1 covers 11 bases. The trim removed 1 base at V and 0 bases at J, leaving 13 bases unmatched. Germline V gene data show CDR1 as MGHRA and CDR2 as YSYEKL. CDR3 length: 20 amino acids. CDR3: CASSQGRRDRGLWLNTEAFF. DNA of the CDR3: TGCGCCAGCAGCCAAGGAAGAAGGGACAGGGGGTTATGGTTGAACACTGAAGCTTTCTTT.

This clonotype came up many times. This chain links TRBV6-2 or TRBV6-3 with TRBJ1-3, with D unclear. V lost 5 bases and J lost 4, with 6 bases in between. Germline V gives CDR1 MNHEY, CDR2 SVGEGT. This CDR3 has 12 residues. CDR3 protein: CASSPRGNTIYF. CDR3 bases: TGTGCCAGCAGTCCCCGGGGAAACACCATATATTTT.

There are many counts of this clonotype. The chain couples TRBV5-1 to TRBJ2-1; D may be TRBD1 (6 bases). V lost 1 base and J lost 5, with 10 bases in between. The CDR3 covers 14 residues. CDR1 SGHRS and CDR2 YFSETQ come from the germline V gene. The CDR3 DNA reads as TGCGCCAGCAGCTTGACAGGGAACGACAATGAGCAGTTCTTC. It yields the protein CASSLTGNDNEQFF.

This clonotype was counted ten times or more. V is TRBV7-9 and J is TRBJ1-5, with D possibly matching TRBD1 (5 bases). The CDR3 extends over 17 amino acids. V lost 1 base and J 7 bases, leaving 20 bases between the germline ends. CDR1 and CDR2 from the germline V gene are SEHNR and FQNEAQ (reference sequence). The CDR3 nucleotides are TGTGCCAGCAGCTTAGGGGGGACCAACAGCTTAGGGCAGCCCCAGCATTTT. Its translation: CASSLGGTNSLGQPQHF.

This clonotype was detected many times. V gene TRBV29-1 combines with J gene TRBJ2-5; 7 bases align to TRBD2. Germline CDR1 reads SQVTM; CDR2 reads ANQGSEA. Trimming removed 8 bases from V and 3 bases from J; junction bases left unmatched: 6. CDR3 length: 12 residues. CDR3 DNA sequence: TGCAGCATTATGCTAGCGGAAGAGACCCAGTACTTC. Its protein is CSIMLAEETQYF.